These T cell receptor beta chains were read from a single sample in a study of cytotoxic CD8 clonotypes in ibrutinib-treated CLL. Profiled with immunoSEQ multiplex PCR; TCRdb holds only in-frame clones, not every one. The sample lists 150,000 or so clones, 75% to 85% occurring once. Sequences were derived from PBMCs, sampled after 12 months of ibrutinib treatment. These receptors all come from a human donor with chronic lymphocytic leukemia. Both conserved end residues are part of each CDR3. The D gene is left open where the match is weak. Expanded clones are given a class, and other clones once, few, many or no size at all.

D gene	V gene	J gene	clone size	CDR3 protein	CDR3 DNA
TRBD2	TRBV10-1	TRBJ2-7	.	CASSDFTSGGYEQYF	TGCGCCAGCAGTGATTTTACTAGCGGAGGGTACGAGCAGTACTTC
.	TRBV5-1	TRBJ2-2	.	CASSLVIGAGELFF	TGCGCCAGCAGCTTGGTAATCGGTGCCGGGGAGCTGTTTTTT
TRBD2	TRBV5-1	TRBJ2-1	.	CASSLWLAGDNEQFF	TGCGCCAGCAGCTTGTGGCTAGCGGGGGACAATGAGCAGTTCTTC
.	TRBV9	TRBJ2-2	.	CASSVYAGFTGELFF	TGTGCCAGCAGCGTATACGCAGGCTTCACCGGGGAGCTGTTTTTT
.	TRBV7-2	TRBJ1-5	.	CASSYNSNQPQHF	TGTGCCAGCAGCTATAATAGCAATCAGCCCCAGCATTTT
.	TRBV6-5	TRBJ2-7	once	CASSYSHTGSYEQYF	TGTGCCAGCAGTTACTCTCATACAGGTTCCTACGAGCAGTACTTC
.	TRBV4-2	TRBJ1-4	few	CASSQGGGGNEKLFF	TGTGCCAGCAGCCAGGGGGGTGGTGGTAATGAAAAACTGTTTTTT
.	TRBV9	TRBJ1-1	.	CASSALTRDTEAFF	TGTGCCAGCAGCGCCCTTACGCGGGACACTGAAGCTTTCTTT
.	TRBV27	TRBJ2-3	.	CATKSNQGTDTQYF	TGTGCCACGAAGAGCAACCAAGGCACAGATACGCAGTATTTT
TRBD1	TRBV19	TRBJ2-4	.	CASSITGATLAKNIQYF	TGTGCCAGTAGTATTACAGGGGCCACCTTAGCCAAAAACATTCAGTACTTC
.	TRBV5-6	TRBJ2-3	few	CASSLVLGSTDTQYF	TGTGCCAGCAGCTTGGTTTTAGGCTCCACAGATACGCAGTATTTT
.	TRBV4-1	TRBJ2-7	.	CASSQGLGEQYF	TGCGCCAGCAGCCAGGGGTTGGGGGAGCAGTACTTC
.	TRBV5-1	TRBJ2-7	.	CASSLVNGDEQYF	TGCGCCAGCAGCTTGGTAAACGGGGACGAGCAGTACTTC
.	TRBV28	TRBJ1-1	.	CASSFFQGLNTEAFF	TGTGCCAGCAGTTTTTTTCAGGGGTTGAACACTGAAGCTTTCTTT
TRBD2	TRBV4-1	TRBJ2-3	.	CASSQEASGRYGGITDTQYF	TGCGCCAGCAGCCAAGAGGCTAGCGGGAGGTATGGTGGTATCACAGATACGCAGTATTTT
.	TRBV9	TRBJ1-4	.	CASSVALTREKLFF	TGTGCCAGCAGCGTAGCTCTCACGCGGGAAAAACTGTTTTTT
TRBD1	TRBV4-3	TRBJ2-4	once	CASSQASTGGGLDIQYF	TGCGCCAGCAGCCAAGCGTCGACAGGGGGAGGATTAGACATTCAGTACTTC
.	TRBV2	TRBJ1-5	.	CASSELGVQPQHF	TGTGCCAGCAGTGAACTCGGGGTACAGCCCCAGCATTTT
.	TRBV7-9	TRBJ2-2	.	CASSLLTANTGELFF	TGTGCCAGCAGCTTATTGACAGCGAACACCGGGGAGCTGTTTTTT
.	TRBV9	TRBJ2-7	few	CASSVGTGSSYEQYF	TGTGCCAGCAGCGTAGGTACGGGAAGCTCCTACGAGCAGTACTTC
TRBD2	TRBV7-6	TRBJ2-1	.	CASSLKLASGEQFF	TGTGCCAGCAGCTTGAAACTAGCGTCAGGTGAGCAGTTCTTC
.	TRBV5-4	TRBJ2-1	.	CASSPSGGSYNEQFF	TGTGCCAGCAGCCCTTCAGGGGGGTCCTACAATGAGCAGTTCTTC
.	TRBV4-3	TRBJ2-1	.	CASSPLGDRLYNEQFF	TGCGCCAGCAGCCCCCTCGGGGACCGTCTCTACAATGAGCAGTTCTTC
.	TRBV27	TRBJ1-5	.	CASSPTRGYNQPQHF	TGTGCCAGCAGTCCCACCCGGGGCTACAATCAGCCCCAGCATTTT
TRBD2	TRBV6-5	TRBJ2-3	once	CASSYSSSGSSDTQYF	TGTGCCAGCAGTTACTCGTCTAGCGGGAGCTCAGATACGCAGTATTTT
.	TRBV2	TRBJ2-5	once	CASSEIGAQTQYF	TGTGCCAGCAGTGAAATCGGTGCGCAGACCCAGTACTTC
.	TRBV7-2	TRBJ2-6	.	CASSPASLWPGANVLTF	TGTGCCAGCAGCCCCGCTAGTTTGTGGCCTGGGGCCAACGTCCTGACTTTC
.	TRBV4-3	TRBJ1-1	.	CASSQEGSMGDTEAFF	TGCGCCAGCAGCCAAGAGGGGTCCATGGGGGACACTGAAGCTTTCTTT
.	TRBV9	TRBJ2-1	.	CASSVPSRPTSEQFF	TGTGCCAGCAGCGTACCTTCCAGGCCCACGAGTGAGCAGTTCTTC
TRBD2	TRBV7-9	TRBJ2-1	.	CASSFLAGGENEQFF	TGTGCCAGCAGCTTTTTAGCGGGAGGGGAAAATGAGCAGTTCTTC
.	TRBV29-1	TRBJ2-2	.	CSVPDYTGELFF	TGCAGCGTACCTGATTACACCGGGGAGCTGTTTTTT
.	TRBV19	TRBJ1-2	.	CASSIGVTRRVGYGYTF	TGTGCCAGTAGTATAGGGGTCACGAGAAGGGTCGGATATGGCTACACCTTC
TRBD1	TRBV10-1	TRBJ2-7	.	CASSESAFRGLEYEQYF	TGCGCCAGCAGTGAGTCAGCTTTCAGGGGGCTAGAGTACGAGCAGTACTTC
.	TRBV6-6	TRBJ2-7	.	CASSYGSRNEQYF	TGTGCCAGCAGTTACGGGAGTAGGAACGAGCAGTACTTC
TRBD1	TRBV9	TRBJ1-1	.	CASSVEAGGRTEAFF	TGTGCCAGCAGCGTAGAAGCAGGGGGAAGGACTGAAGCTTTCTTT
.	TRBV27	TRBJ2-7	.	CASSLYLVDSTYEQYF	TGTGCCAGCAGTCTATACCTCGTGGACTCCACCTACGAGCAGTACTTC
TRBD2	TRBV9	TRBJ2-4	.	CASSVAWGSGSGENIQYF	TGTGCCAGCAGCGTGGCCTGGGGGAGCGGGAGCGGGGAGAACATTCAGTACTTC
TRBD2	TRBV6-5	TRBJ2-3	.	CASSYSSGEGVDTQYF	TGTGCCAGCAGTTACTCGAGCGGGGAGGGAGTGGATACGCAGTATTTT
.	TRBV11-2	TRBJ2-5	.	CASSNQETQYF	TGTGCCAGCAGCAACCAAGAGACCCAGTACTTC
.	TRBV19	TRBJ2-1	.	CASSIGYYNEQFF	TGTGCCAGTAGTATTGGTTATTACAATGAGCAGTTCTTC
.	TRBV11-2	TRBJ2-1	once	CASSLSFGFWGRGNNEQFF	TGTGCCAGCAGCTTAAGTTTTGGGTTTTGGGGTAGGGGAAACAATGAGCAGTTCTTC
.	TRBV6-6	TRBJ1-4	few	CASSRTPSREKLFF	TGTGCCAGCAGCCGGACTCCTTCGCGGGAAAAACTGTTTTTT
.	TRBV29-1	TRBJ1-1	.	CSVESGREAFF	TGCAGCGTTGAATCCGGGCGTGAAGCTTTCTTT
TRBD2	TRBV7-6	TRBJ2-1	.	CASSRIVEREDYNEQFF	TGTGCCAGCAGCCGAATAGTGGAGCGGGAGGATTACAATGAGCAGTTCTTC
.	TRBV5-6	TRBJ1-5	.	CASSFTIESNQPQHF	TGTGCCAGCAGCTTTACTATCGAAAGCAATCAGCCCCAGCATTTT
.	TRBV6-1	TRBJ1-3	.	CASSVTAFFGSGNTIYF	TGTGCCAGCAGTGTTACGGCCTTCTTTGGCTCTGGAAACACCATATATTTT
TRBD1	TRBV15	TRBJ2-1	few	CATSTGQGNSYNEQFF	TGTGCCACCAGCACAGGACAGGGGAACTCCTACAATGAGCAGTTCTTC
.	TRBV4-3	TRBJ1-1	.	CASSQGAYPMNTEAFF	TGCGCCAGCAGCCAAGGGGCTTACCCAATGAACACTGAAGCTTTCTTT
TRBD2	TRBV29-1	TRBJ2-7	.	CSVEDAGDSPYEQYF	TGCAGCGTTGAAGATGCGGGAGACTCCCCCTACGAGCAGTACTTC
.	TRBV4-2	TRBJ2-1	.	CASSQARVSLGDEQFF	TGTGCCAGCAGCCAAGCGCGGGTATCACTAGGCGATGAGCAGTTCTTC
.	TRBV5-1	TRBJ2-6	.	CASSYEGLAGANVLTF	TGCGCCAGCAGCTACGAGGGGTTGGCTGGGGCCAACGTCCTGACTTTC
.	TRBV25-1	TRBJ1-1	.	CASSEFGQNTEAFF	TGTGCCAGCAGTGAATTCGGGCAGAACACTGAAGCTTTCTTT
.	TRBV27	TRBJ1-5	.	CASSLWASNERNQPQHF	TGTGCCAGCAGTTTGTGGGCCTCGAATGAGAGGAATCAGCCCCAGCATTTT
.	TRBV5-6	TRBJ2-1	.	CASSFFDRDNNEQFF	TGTGCCAGCAGCTTCTTTGACCGGGACAATAATGAGCAGTTCTTC
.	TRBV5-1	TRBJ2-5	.	CASSSGQFQETQYF	TGCGCCAGCAGCTCGGGACAATTCCAAGAGACCCAGTACTTC
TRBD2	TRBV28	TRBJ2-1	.	CASSSSGSGYNEQFF	TGTGCCAGCAGTTCTAGCGGGAGTGGATACAATGAGCAGTTCTTC
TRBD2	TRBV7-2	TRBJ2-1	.	CASSREASGRTLQFF	TGTGCCAGCAGCCGAGAGGCTAGCGGGAGAACTTTGCAGTTCTTC
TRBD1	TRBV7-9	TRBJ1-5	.	CASSLGQGHQPQHF	TGTGCCAGCAGCTTAGGACAGGGGCATCAGCCCCAGCATTTT
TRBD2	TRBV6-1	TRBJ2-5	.	CASRISRGVQETQYF	TGTGCCAGCAGGATTAGCCGGGGGGTACAAGAGACCCAGTACTTC